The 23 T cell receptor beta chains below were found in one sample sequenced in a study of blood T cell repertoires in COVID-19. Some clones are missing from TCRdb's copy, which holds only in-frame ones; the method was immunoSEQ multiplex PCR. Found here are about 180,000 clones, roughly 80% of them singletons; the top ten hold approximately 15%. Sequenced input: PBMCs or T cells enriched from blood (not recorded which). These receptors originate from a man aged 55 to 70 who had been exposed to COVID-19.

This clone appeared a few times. This CDR3 is CASSDRVGSNQPQHF. The CDR3 DNA sequence: TGTGCCAGCAGTGACAGGGTCGGGTCCAATCAGCCCCAGCATTTT. This sequence joins TRBV2 and TRBJ1-5; possible D gene TRBD1, 5 bases. CDR3 length: 15 amino acids. The V gene lost 3 bases and the J gene lost 3 bases, with 12 bases spanning the gap. Germline V lookup: CDR1 SNHLY, CDR2 FYNNEI.

CDR3 bases: TGTGCCAGCAGCGTCGGGACTCACCAAGAGACCCAGTACTTC. This sequence encodes CASSVGTHQETQYF. The chain couples TRBV5-6 to TRBJ2-5; tentative D call: TRBD2 (6 bases). V was pared by 4 bases and J by 0 bases, with 10 bases between. Germline V lookup: CDR1 SGHDT, CDR2 YYEEEE. The length of the CDR3 is 14 residues.

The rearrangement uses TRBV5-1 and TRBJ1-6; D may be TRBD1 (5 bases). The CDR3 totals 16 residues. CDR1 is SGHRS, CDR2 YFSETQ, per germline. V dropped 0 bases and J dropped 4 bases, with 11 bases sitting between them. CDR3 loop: CASSLATSGYNSPLHF. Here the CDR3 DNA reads TGCGCCAGCAGCTTGGCCACGTCAGGGTATAATTCACCCCTCCACTTT.

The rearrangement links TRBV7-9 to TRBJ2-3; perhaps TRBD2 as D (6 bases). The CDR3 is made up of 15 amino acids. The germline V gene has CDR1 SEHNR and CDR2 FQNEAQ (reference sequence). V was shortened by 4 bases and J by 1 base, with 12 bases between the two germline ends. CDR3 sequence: CASSSVGGGTDTQYF. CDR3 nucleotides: TGTGCCAGCAGCTCAGTCGGGGGTGGCACAGATACGCAGTATTTT. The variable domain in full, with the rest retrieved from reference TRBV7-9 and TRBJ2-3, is DTGVSQNPRHKITKRGQNVTFRCDPISEHNRLYWYRQTLGQGPEFLTYFQNEAQLEKSRLLSDRFSAERPKGSFSTLEIQRTEQGDSAMYLCASSSVGGGTDTQYFGPGTRLTVL.

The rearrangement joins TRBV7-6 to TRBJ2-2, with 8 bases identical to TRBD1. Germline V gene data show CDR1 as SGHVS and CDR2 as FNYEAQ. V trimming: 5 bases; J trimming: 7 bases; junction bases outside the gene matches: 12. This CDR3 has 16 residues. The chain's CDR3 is CASSASRTGRIGELFF. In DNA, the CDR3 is TGTGCCAGCAGCGCGAGCAGGACAGGGAGAATCGGGGAGCTGTTTTTT.

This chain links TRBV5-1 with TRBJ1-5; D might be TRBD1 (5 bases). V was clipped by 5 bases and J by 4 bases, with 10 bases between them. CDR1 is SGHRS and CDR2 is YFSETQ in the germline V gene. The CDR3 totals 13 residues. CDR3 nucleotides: TGCGCCAGCAGGGTGACAGTTAATCAGCCCCAGCATTTT. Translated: CASRVTVNQPQHF.

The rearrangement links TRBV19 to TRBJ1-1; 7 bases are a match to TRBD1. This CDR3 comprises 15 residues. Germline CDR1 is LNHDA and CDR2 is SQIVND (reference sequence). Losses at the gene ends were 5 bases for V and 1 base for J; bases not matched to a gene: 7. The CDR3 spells CASSLLQGRNTEAFF. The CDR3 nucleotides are TGTGCCAGTAGTCTCCTACAGGGGCGGAACACTGAAGCTTTCTTT.

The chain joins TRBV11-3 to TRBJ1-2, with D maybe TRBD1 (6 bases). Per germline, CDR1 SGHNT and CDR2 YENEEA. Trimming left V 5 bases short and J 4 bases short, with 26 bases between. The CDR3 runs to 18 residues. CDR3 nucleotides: TGTGCCAGCAGCCCCCCCTTATGGACAGTACCAATTCGCTATGGCTACACCTTC. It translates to CASSPPLWTVPIRYGYTF.

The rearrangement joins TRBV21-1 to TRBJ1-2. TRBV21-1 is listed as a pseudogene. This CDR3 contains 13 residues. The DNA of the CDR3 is TGTGCCAGCACCAAGGGGGGGACCGATGGCTACACCTTC. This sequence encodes CASTKGGTDGYTF.

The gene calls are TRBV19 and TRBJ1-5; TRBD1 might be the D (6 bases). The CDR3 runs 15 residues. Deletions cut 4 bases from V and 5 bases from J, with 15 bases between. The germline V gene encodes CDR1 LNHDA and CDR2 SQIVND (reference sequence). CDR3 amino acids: CASSRRDIQYQPQHF. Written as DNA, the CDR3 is TGTGCCAGTAGTAGAAGGGACATACAGTATCAGCCCCAGCATTTT.

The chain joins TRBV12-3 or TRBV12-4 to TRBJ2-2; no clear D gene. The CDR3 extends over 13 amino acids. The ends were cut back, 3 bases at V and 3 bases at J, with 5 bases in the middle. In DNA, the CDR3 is TGTGCCAGCAGTTTCTCTTACACCGGGGAGCTGTTTTTT. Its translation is CASSFSYTGELFF.

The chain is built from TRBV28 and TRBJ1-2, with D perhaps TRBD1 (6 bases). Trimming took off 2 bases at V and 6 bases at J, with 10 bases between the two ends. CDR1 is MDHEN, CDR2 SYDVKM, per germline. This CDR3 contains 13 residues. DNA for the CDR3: TGTGCCAGCAGTTTACCGGGGGGCAATGGCTACACCTTC. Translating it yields CASSLPGGNGYTF.

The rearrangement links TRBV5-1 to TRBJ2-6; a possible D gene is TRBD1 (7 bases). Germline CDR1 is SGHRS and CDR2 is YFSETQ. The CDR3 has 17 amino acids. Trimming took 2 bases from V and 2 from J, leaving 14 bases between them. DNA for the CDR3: TGCGCCAGCAGCTTTTCAGGGGGGACAGCTGGGGCCAACGTCCTGACTTTC. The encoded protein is CASSFSGGTAGANVLTF.

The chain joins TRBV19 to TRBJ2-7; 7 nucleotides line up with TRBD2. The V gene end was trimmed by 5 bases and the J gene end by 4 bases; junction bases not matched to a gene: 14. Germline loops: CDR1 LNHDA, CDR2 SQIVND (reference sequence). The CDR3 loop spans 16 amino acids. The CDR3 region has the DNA TGTGCCAGTAGTGGCGCGGGAGCAGGGTTGGGATACGAGCAGTACTTC. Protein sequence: CASSGAGAGLGYEQYF.

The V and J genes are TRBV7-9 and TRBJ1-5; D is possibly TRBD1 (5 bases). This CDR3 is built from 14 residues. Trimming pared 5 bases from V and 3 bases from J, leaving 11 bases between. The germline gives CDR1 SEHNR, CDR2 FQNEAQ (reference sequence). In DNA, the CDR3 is TGTGCCAGCAGCCCGACAGTACCCAATCAGCCCCAGCATTTT. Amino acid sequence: CASSPTVPNQPQHF.

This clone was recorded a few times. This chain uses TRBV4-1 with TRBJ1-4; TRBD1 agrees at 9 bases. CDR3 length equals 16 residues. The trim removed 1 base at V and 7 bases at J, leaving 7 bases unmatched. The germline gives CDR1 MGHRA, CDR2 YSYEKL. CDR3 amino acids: CASSQGFGTGTEKLFF. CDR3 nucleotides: TGCGCCAGCAGCCAAGGGTTTGGGACAGGGACTGAAAAACTGTTTTTT.

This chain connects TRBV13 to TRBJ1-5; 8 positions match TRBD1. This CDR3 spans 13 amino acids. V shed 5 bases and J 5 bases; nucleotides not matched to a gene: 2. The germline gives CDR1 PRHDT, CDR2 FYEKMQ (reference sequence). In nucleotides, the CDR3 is TGTGCCAGCAGCCACAGGGGGGATCAGCCCCAGCATTTT. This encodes CASSHRGDQPQHF. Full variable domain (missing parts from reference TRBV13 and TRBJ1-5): AAGVIQSPRHLIKEKRETATLKCYPIPRHDTVYWYQQGPGQDPQFLISFYEKMQSDKGSIPDRFSAQQFSDYHSELNMSSLELGDSALYFCASSHRGDQPQHFGDGTRLSIL.

CDR3 sequence (DNA): TGTGCCAGCAGCGTTGACCCGCAGGACACTGAAGCTTTCTTT. This sequence encodes CASSVDPQDTEAFF. This chain uses TRBV5-5 with TRBJ1-1; D unclear. The CDR3 loop spans 14 amino acids. CDR1 is SGHKS and CDR2 is YYEKEE in the germline V gene (reference sequence). V was clipped by 4 bases and J by 3 bases, with 13 bases between them.

CDR3 region: CASSLADRLLYQPQHF. CDR3 DNA sequence: TGTGCCAGCAGCTTAGCGGACAGGCTTCTCTATCAGCCCCAGCATTTT. The rearrangement uses TRBV7-8 and TRBJ1-5; 7 positions match TRBD1. Looked up from germline, CDR1 is SGHVS and CDR2 is FQNEAQ. V gave up 0 bases and J gave up 5 bases; unmatched junction bases: 7. The CDR3 loop spans 16 amino acids.

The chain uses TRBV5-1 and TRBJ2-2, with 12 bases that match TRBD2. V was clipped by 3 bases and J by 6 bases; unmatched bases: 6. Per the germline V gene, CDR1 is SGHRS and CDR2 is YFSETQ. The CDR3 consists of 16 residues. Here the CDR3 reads CASSSASGREAGELFF. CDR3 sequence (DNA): TGCGCCAGCAGCTCCGCTAGCGGGAGGGAAGCCGGGGAGCTGTTTTTT. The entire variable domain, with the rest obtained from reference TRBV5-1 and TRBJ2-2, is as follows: KAGVTQTPRYLIKTRGQQVTLSCSPISGHRSVSWYQQTPGQGLQFLFEYFSETQRNKGNFPGRFSGRQFSNSRSEMNVSTLELGDSALYLCASSSASGREAGELFFGEGSRLTVL.

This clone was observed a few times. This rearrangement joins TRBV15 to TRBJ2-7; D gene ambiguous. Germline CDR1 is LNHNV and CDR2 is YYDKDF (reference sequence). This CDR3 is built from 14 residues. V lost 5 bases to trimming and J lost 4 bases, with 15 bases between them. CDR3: CATSPERGVYEQYF. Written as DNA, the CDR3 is TGTGCCACCAGCCCAGAGCGTGGAGTGTACGAGCAGTACTTC.

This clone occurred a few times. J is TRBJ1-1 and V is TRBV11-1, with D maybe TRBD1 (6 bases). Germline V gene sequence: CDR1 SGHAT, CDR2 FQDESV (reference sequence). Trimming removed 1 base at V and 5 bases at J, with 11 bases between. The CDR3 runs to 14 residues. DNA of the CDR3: TGTGCCAGCAGCTTAGGAACAGGGACAACTGAAGCTTTCTTT. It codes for CASSLGTGTTEAFF. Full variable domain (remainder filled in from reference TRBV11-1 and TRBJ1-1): EAEVAQSPRYKITEKSQAVAFWCDPISGHATLYWYRQILGQGPELLVQFQDESVVDDSQLPKDRFSAERLKGVDSTLKIQPAELGDSAMYLCASSLGTGTTEAFFGQGTRLTVV.

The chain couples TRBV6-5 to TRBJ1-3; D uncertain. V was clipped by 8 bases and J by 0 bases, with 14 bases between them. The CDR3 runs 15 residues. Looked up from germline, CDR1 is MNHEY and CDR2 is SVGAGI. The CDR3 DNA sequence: TGTGCCAGCCAGATAACAGTCAGCTCTGGAAACACCATATATTTT. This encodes CASQITVSSGNTIYF.